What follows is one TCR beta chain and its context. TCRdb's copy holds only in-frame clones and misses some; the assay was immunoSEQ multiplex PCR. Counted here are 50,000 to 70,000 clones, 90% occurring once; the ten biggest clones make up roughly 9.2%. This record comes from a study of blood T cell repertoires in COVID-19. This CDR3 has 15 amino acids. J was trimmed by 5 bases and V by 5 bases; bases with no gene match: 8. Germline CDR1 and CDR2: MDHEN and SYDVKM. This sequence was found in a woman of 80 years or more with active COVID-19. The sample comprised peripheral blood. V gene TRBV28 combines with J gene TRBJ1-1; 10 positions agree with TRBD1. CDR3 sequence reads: CASSPGDRGGTEAFF. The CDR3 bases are TGTGCCAGCAGTCCGGGGGACAGGGGAGGGACTGAAGCTTTCTTT. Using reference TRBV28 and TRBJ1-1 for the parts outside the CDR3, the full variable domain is DVKVTQSSRYLVKRTGEKVFLECVQDMDHENMFWYRQDPGLGLRLIYFSYDVKMKEKGDIPEGYSVSREKKERFSLILESASTNQTSMYLCASSPGDRGGTEAFFGQGTRLTVV.